This T cell receptor beta chain comes out of a study of shared clonotypes between healthy human individuals (dated by TCRdb to the early 2020s). Background on the whole study: A few men and a couple of women, aged 18 to 49 years, made up the cohort. For each donor, three plates each were used for CD4 naive and CD4 memory, two plates were used for CD8 naive, and one plate was used for CD8 memory. Blood TCR repertoires of 5 or 6 healthy adults were deeply sequenced to estimate repertoire size and the extent of clonotype sharing between individuals. To increase sequencing depth and limit assay-specific biases, different laboratories used diverse techniques to prepare libraries and sequence TCR repertoires. Each donor's leukapheresis produced roughly between about 0.8 and 8.9 billion PBMCs. Broad study findings and their caveats: Higher generation probabilities were observed for clonotypes shared by all four sorted-subset donors than for non-shared clonotypes. Pairwise subsampling indicated that sequencing depth was expected to affect the degree of clonotype sharing among donors. Estimated clonotype richness was generally larger for naive than for memory subsets. Sampling was restricted to blood, and TCR repertoires in tissues likely differ from the TCR repertoires found in blood. Across four donors, approximately 5% of naive CD4, roughly 3.8% of naive CD8, roughly 2.3% of memory CD4, and over 0.35% of memory CD8 clonotypes were shared. Incomplete sequencing was indicated by rarefaction of sorted-subset datasets, despite the large sequencing depth. Because the study included a small number of donors, the genetic and exposure-history diversity represented was limited.

In regard to this clone: This receptor's antigen is unknown. Base qualities are not at hand, and no much larger clone is one base apart.

For the CD8 naive samples, CD45RO-negative cells were positively selected for CCR7, yielding a CD45RA+CCR7+ population from which TemRA cells were excluded. The donors were healthy, HIV-negative adults with no recently reported acute infections or vaccinations. All donors were Caucasian adults living in Nashville, Tennessee, USA. Blood was obtained by leukapheresis, after which PBMCs were separated by Ficoll-Histopaque density gradient centrifugation and cryopreserved in liquid nitrogen vapor phase. Analytical flow cytometry was used to check the purity and quantity of every magnetically sorted T cell population. Each sorted fraction had its genomic DNA isolated and then quantified by UV absorbance on a Nanodrop 2000c. TCR CDR3 regions were amplified from genomic DNA by multiplex PCR using the deep immunoSEQ assay. Extracted genomic DNA from each cell subset was distributed evenly across all wells of several immunoSEQ 96-well plates, and each plate was treated as a replicate. Each replicate PCR for sorted subsets received roughly 0.2 ug genomic DNA, equal to 28,000 or so T cell genomes. The purified libraries were quantified using a Qubit 3.0 fluorometer, sized with a Bioanalyzer 2100, and then quantified again using the KAPA Library Quantification kit. A separate single-read 150-cycle Illumina NextSeq 550 flow cell was used to sequence each immunoSEQ 96-well plate. Turning to the authors' computational methods: Because the immunoSEQ output held only junctional sequences and lacked quality scores, the filtering could not match the filtering applied to full-length reads. To assign V/J genes and CDR3, sequences were annotated using PyIR, a Python wrapper for IgBLAST v1.9, with IMGT germline references. Any read was removed if the V/J assignment was weak (E-value above 1e-6), the CDR3 was missing, or the read contained stop codons, out-of-frame junctions, or ambiguous translated residues. V3J clonotypes were defined as sequences sharing an identical inferred V gene, J gene, and CDR3 amino acid sequence. To compute the percentage overlap between repertoires, the number of shared unique clonotypes was divided by the size of the smaller repertoire. Richness of each repertoire was evaluated using RTK rarefaction, the Chao1 estimator, and Recon v2.1 estimates of unobserved clonotypes. Generation probabilities for all TCRbeta clonotypes obtained by the gDNA method from a handful of donors were computed using OLGA. TCRdb took over this immuneACCESS table, retaining in-frame rearrangements with V and J assigned. Such tables are incomplete; in checked studies, under half of the missing clones stem from an unresolved V gene, and the remainder is unexplained. For V, J and clone size, that table is used; D and trimming come from the DNA. This sample holds about 1,800,000 clones; about 95% were observed only once. More than 0.9% of the sample goes to the ten largest clones.

CDR1 and CDR2, per the germline V gene (reference sequence), are LNHDA and SQIVND. V is cut by 10 bases and J by 0 bases, and the space between the germline ends is 18 bases. The CDR3 measures 15 amino acids from cysteine to phenylalanine. Of all the DNA, just the CDR3 is kept, 45 bases in frame from base 1. The TCR originated in a man between 18 and 35 years old in good health. This chain is built from TRBV19 and TRBJ1-2; the D gene is not confidently resolved. The sequencing sample was made of naive CD8+ T cells sorted from blood. The cell subset or site label on this specimen signifies: CD45RA+CCR7+. The DNA reads as follows: TGTGCCACCTCGAGTGGGGTCGGGGCTAACTATGGCTACACCTTC. The translation is CATSSGVGANYGYTF. The reference TRBV19 and TRBJ1-2 proteins fill in what lies around the CDR3, so the full variable domain reads DGGITQSPKYLFRKEGQNVTLSCEQNLNHDAMYWYRQDPGQGLRLIYYSQIVNDFQKGDIAEGYSVSREKKESFPLTVTSAQKNPTAFYLCATSSGVGANYGYTFGSGTRLTVV.